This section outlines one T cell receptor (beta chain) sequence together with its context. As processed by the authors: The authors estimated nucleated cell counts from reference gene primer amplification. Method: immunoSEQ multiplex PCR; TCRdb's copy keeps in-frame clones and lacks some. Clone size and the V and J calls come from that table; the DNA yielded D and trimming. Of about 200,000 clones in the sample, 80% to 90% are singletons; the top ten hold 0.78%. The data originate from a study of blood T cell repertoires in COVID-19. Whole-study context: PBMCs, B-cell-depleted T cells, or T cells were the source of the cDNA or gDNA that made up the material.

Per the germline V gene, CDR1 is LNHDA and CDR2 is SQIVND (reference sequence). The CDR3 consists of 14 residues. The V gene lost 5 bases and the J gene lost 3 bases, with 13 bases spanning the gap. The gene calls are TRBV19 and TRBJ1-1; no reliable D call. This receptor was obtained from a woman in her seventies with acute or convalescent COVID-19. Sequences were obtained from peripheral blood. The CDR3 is CASSLSSSHTEAFF. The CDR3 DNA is TGTGCCAGTAGTTTGAGTTCGAGTCACACTGAAGCTTTCTTT.